Presented here are 17 T cell receptor beta chains from one specimen sequenced in a study of cytomegalovirus exposure and HLA in healthy donors. Sequenced by immunoSEQ multiplex PCR; TCRdb stores in-frame clones only, minus some. Of about 160,000 clones detected, 80% to 90% appear once; the ten largest clones hold about 5.8%. Sequencing was carried out using PBMCs. The source of these receptors is a woman aged 25 to 45 in good health and CMV-seronegative.

The genes are TRBV7-9 and TRBJ2-1; 7 nucleotides match TRBD2. There are 15 residues in the CDR3. With 11 bases clipped from V and 0 bases from J, the junction kept 10 bases outside the gene matches. The germline CDR1 and CDR2 sequences are SEHNR and FQNEAQ (reference sequence). The CDR3 reads CAGARLADSYNEQFF. The CDR3 region has the DNA TGTGCCGGCGCTCGACTAGCAGACTCCTACAATGAGCAGTTCTTC.

The chain uses TRBV10-1 and TRBJ2-7; TRBD2 aligns across 7 bases. V was clipped by 4 bases and J by 6 bases; unmatched bases: 6. The CDR3 is 13 residues long. Germline assignment: CDR1 WNHNN and CDR2 SYGVQD (reference sequence). The CDR3 DNA sequence: TGCGCCAGCAGTGCCTCACGCGGGGGCGAGCAGTACTTC. This gives the protein CASSASRGGEQYF.

The chain has TRBV7-8 and TRBJ2-7; unclear D gene. The CDR3 length is 14 residues. The germline CDR1 and CDR2 sequences are SGHVS and FQNEAQ. Deletions cut 2 bases from V and 0 bases from J, with 8 bases between. The CDR3 bases are TGTGCCAGCAGCTTATCTTACGGCTCCTACGAGCAGTACTTC. This gives the protein CASSLSYGSYEQYF.

The gene calls are TRBV6-1 and TRBJ2-5, with D tentatively TRBD1 (6 bases). The CDR3 is 15 residues long. V lost 2 bases, J lost 5 bases, and 15 bases lay in between. CDR1 is MNHNS, CDR2 SASEGT, per germline. DNA for the CDR3: TGTGCCAGCAGTGAAATACTCGAGCAGGGGGAGACCCAGTACTTC. It yields the protein CASSEILEQGETQYF.

The table lists this clone with a count of one. The chain uses TRBV7-8 and TRBJ1-1; 7 bases are a match to TRBD1. There are 14 residues in the CDR3. J gave up 2 bases and V 5 bases, and 5 bases lay outside the gene matches. From germline, CDR1 is SGHVS and CDR2 FQNEAQ. CDR3 loop: CASSRQGHNTEAFF. CDR3 sequence (DNA): TGTGCCAGCAGCCGACAGGGCCATAACACTGAAGCTTTCTTT.

The chain is built from TRBV27 and TRBJ2-7; D call uncertain. Germline values: CDR1 MNHEY, CDR2 SMNVEV (reference sequence). The CDR3 spans 15 residues. The germline V and J ends were trimmed by 0 bases and 2 bases, with 11 bases remaining between them. CDR3 loop: CASSLSTGETYEQYF. The CDR3 DNA reads as TGTGCCAGCAGTTTATCGACGGGCGAGACCTACGAGCAGTACTTC.

This sequence joins TRBV2 and TRBJ2-1; TRBD2 is a possible D gene (7 bases). CDR1 is SNHLY, CDR2 FYNNEI, per germline. This CDR3 has 13 amino acids. Trimming shortened V by 8 bases and J by 4 bases, and 12 bases separated the two germline ends. CDR3 sequence: CASGGGQYNEQFF. The CDR3 region has the DNA TGTGCCAGCGGGGGGGGGCAATACAATGAGCAGTTCTTC.

The chain carries TRBV28 and TRBJ1-2; 12 bases match TRBD1. The germline gives CDR1 MDHEN, CDR2 SYDVKM. V lost 2 bases to trimming and J lost 14 bases; unmatched junction nucleotides: 9. The CDR3 extends over 14 amino acids. CDR3 loop: CASSLRDRGRGRTF. In DNA, the CDR3 is TGTGCCAGCAGTTTACGGGACAGGGGGCGTGGGAGGACCTTC.

The chain links TRBV2 to TRBJ1-5, with D uncertain. V gave up 2 bases and J gave up 2 bases, with 7 bases separating them. There are 14 residues in the CDR3. Germline CDR1 SNHLY, CDR2 FYNNEI. For the CDR3, the DNA is TGTGCCAGCAGTGAACTCGGGGGCAATCAGCCCCAGCATTTT. This encodes CASSELGGNQPQHF.

The V call is TRBV11-2, the J call TRBJ2-7, with TRBD2 matching 15 bases. CDR1 and CDR2 (germline): SGHAT, FQNNGV. The trim removed 5 bases at V and 2 bases at J, leaving 13 bases unmatched. The CDR3 length is 19 residues. CDR3 sequence: CASSQRRTSGGAVPYEQYF. The DNA for the CDR3 is TGTGCCAGCAGCCAGCGTCGGACTAGCGGGGGGGCGGTTCCCTACGAGCAGTACTTC.

The V call is TRBV9, the J call TRBJ2-7; possibly TRBD1 or TRBD2 for D (5 bases each). The CDR3 runs 16 residues. Germline CDR1 and CDR2: SGDLS and YYNGEE. The V end lost 3 bases, the J end lost 2 bases, and 18 bases lay between the germline ends. CDR3 in amino acids: CASSAGSGQGTYEQYF. CDR3 in DNA: TGTGCCAGCAGCGCCGGTTCGGGGCAGGGAACCTACGAGCAGTACTTC.

The J gene is TRBJ1-4, the V gene TRBV27; D gene ambiguous. The V end was cut by 0 bases, the J end by 3 bases, with 8 bases between. Germline V gives CDR1 MNHEY, CDR2 SMNVEV (reference sequence). This CDR3 contains 15 residues. CDR3 sequence reads: CASSLSQAANEKLFF. In DNA, the CDR3 is TGTGCCAGCAGTTTATCCCAGGCAGCTAATGAAAAACTGTTTTTT.

The chain recombines TRBV6-1 with TRBJ2-1; possibly TRBD1 for D (5 bases). CDR1 and CDR2 from the germline V gene are MNHNS and SASEGT. The CDR3 sequence is 14 residues long. V was pared by 4 bases and J by 3 bases, with 10 bases between. This CDR3 is CASSGQGSYNEQFF. CDR3 bases: TGTGCCAGCAGTGGGCAGGGCAGCTACAATGAGCAGTTCTTC.

V and J are TRBV5-6 and TRBJ1-2; perhaps TRBD1 as D (5 bases). V was cut by 3 bases and J by 7 bases, with 10 bases left in between. CDR1 and CDR2 from the germline V gene are SGHDT and YYEEEE. The CDR3 loop spans 12 amino acids. The CDR3 is CASSSVGAGYTF. CDR3 DNA: TGTGCCAGCAGCTCGGTCGGGGCTGGCTACACCTTC.

This rearrangement joins TRBV5-1 to TRBJ1-1; D is undetermined. This CDR3 comprises 14 residues. Between the trimmed V and J ends, which lost 0 bases and 3 bases, there was a span of 9 bases. CDR1 and CDR2 from the germline V gene are SGHRS and YFSETQ. CDR3 loop: CASSLARDHTEAFF. The CDR3 DNA reads TGCGCCAGCAGCTTGGCCCGAGACCACACTGAAGCTTTCTTT.

V is TRBV7-3 and J is TRBJ2-1; TRBD1 aligns across 7 bases. V gave up 1 base and J gave up 2 bases; unmatched junction bases: 2. Germline V gene data show CDR1 as SGHTA and CDR2 as FQGTGA. This CDR3 spans 15 amino acids. The CDR3 reads CASSLSTGAYNEQFF. CDR3 DNA: TGTGCCAGCAGCTTAAGCACAGGGGCCTACAATGAGCAGTTCTTC.

The CDR3 nucleotides are TGTGCCACCACTGGGGGCGGGCGGCCAGATACGCAGTATTTT. It specifies CATTGGGRPDTQYF. The chain links TRBV7-9 to TRBJ2-3; maybe TRBD1 (6 bases). Germline V gives CDR1 SEHNR, CDR2 FQNEAQ (reference sequence). The CDR3 is 14 residues long. Between the trimmed V and J ends, which lost 10 bases and 4 bases, there was a span of 18 bases.